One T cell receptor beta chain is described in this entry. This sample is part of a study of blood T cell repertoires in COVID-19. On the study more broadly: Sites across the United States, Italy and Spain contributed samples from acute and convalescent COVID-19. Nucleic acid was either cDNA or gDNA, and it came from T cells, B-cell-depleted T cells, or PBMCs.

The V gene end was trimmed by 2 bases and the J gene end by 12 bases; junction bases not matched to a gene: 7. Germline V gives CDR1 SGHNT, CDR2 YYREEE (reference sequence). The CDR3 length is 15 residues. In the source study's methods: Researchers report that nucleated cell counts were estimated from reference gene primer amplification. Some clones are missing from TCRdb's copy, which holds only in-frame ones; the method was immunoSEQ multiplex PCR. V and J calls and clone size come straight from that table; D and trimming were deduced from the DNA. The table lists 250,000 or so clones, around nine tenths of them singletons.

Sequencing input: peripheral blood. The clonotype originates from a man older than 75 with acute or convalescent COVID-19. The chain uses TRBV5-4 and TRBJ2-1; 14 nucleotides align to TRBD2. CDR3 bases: TGTGCCAGCAGCTTAGGGACTAGCGGGAGTAGAGGGCAGTTCTTC. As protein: CASSLGTSGSRGQFF.